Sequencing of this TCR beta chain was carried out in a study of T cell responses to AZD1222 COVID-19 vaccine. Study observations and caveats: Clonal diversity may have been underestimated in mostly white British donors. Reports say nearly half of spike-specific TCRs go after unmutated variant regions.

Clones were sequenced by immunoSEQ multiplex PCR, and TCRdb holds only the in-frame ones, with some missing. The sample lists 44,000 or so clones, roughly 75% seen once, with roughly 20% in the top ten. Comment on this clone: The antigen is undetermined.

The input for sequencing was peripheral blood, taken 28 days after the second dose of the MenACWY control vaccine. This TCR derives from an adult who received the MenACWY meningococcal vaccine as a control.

CDR3 in DNA: TGCAGCGTTGTCAGGTTGACTTATGGCTACACCTTC. This translates into CSVVRLTYGYTF. J is TRBJ1-2 and V is TRBV29-1, with unresolved D. The CDR3 totals 12 residues. CDR1 is SQVTM and CDR2 is ANQGSEA in the germline V gene. V lost 4 bases and J lost 5, with 11 bases in between.